This record covers a single T cell receptor (beta chain). Its target is unknown. Generated by immunoSEQ multiplex PCR, the TCRdb table keeps only in-frame clones and is missing some. The profile covers some 130,000 clones, with 80% to 90% appearing a single time and 0.95% to 1.5% taken by the ten largest. The data are from a study of cytomegalovirus exposure and HLA in healthy donors. Broader study findings: Associated with cytomegalovirus, according to the listing, were 170 or so TCR beta chains. TCR clusters originating in the first cohort tended to co-occur in the 120 validation repertoires, according to a later analysis. Three of the chains that were CMV-associated were confirmed in vitro to be specific for CMV antigens.

V shed 5 bases and J 2 bases; nucleotides not matched to a gene: 9. The length of the CDR3 is 15 residues. The germline V gene encodes CDR1 MNHEY and CDR2 SMNVEV (reference sequence). The receptor's source is a young woman in good health and CMV-seronegative. The material sequenced was PBMCs. The chain is built from TRBV27 and TRBJ2-7; 7 bases fit TRBD2. CDR3 protein: CASSQGLFPAYEQYF. The CDR3 DNA is TGTGCCAGCAGTCAGGGACTATTCCCTGCCTACGAGCAGTACTTC.